Presented here are 23 T cell receptor beta chains from one specimen sequenced in a study of identifying expanded T cells in peripheral blood. Profiling relied on immunoSEQ multiplex PCR, and the TCRdb table lists in-frame clones only, not all of them. In the table there are more than 80,000 clones, 70% to 90% of which are singletons. The sequencing input was blood. Receptors were obtained from a person aged 18-70 years in good health.

The chain joins TRBV5-4 to TRBJ2-1, with 10 bases that match TRBD2. The V gene's germline CDR1 is SGHNT and CDR2 YYREEE (reference sequence). With V trimmed by 4 bases and J by 1 base, 8 bases remained unmatched. The CDR3 spans 17 residues. The CDR3 DNA reads as TGTGCCAGCAGCCTTAGGACTAGCGGTGGTTCCTACAATGAGCAGTTCTTC. This encodes CASSLRTSGGSYNEQFF.

The rearrangement joins TRBV9 to TRBJ2-7; no clear D. In germline, CDR1 is SGDLS, CDR2 YYNGEE. V gave up 3 bases and J gave up 2 bases, with 9 bases separating them. The CDR3 is 13 amino acids. The CDR3 spells CASSADPTYEQYF. CDR3 coding DNA: TGTGCCAGCAGCGCTGACCCGACCTACGAGCAGTACTTC.

With respect to this clone: A clone one base away is much larger, so this may be a read error. This chain connects TRBV27 to TRBJ1-5, with D possibly being TRBD1 (5 bases). The CDR3 contains 13 residues. V shed 5 bases and J shed 1 base, with 6 bases lying between them. Germline-derived CDR1 and CDR2 are MNHEY and SMNVEV (reference sequence). As DNA, the CDR3 is TGTGCCAGCAGTGGGGACAGCAATCAGCCCCAGCATTTT. It translates to CASSGDSNQPQHF.

The chain combines TRBV11-3 with TRBJ2-3; D gene ambiguous. This CDR3 has 13 residues. Germline loops: CDR1 SGHNT, CDR2 YENEEA. Trimming pared 5 bases from V and 7 bases from J, leaving 13 bases between. CDR3 sequence reads: CASSPGPRNTQYF. For the CDR3, the DNA is TGTGCCAGCAGCCCCGGACCCAGGAATACGCAGTATTTT.

CDR3 nucleotides: TGTGCCAGCAGCGGCTTAGCGGGGGGCCGGGCGGGGGAGACCCAGTACTTC. Amino acids: CASSGLAGGRAGETQYF. The gene calls are TRBV2 and TRBJ2-5; 10 positions match TRBD2. The CDR3 is 17 amino acids. V was clipped by 6 bases and J by 5 bases; unmatched bases: 15. Germline V gene lookup returns CDR1 SNHLY and CDR2 FYNNEI.

This clone was seen just once. The rearrangement joins TRBV5-3 to TRBJ2-5, with 7 bases identical to TRBD2. TRBV5-3 is placed among ORFs of uncertain function. V was clipped by 4 bases and J by 5 bases; unmatched bases: 14. This CDR3 has 16 amino acids. The chain's CDR3 is CARSPYPRTRGETQYF. In nucleotides, the CDR3 is TGTGCCAGAAGCCCGTATCCCCGGACTAGAGGGGAGACCCAGTACTTC.

The V and J genes are TRBV2 and TRBJ2-4; TRBD1 is a possible D gene (5 bases). With 1 base removed from V and 15 bases from J, the gap between germline ends came to 13 bases. The germline V gene encodes CDR1 SNHLY and CDR2 FYNNEI. The CDR3 has 12 amino acids. CDR3: CASSEEGDLRYF. CDR3 sequence (DNA): TGTGCCAGCAGTGAAGAAGGGGATTTGCGGTACTTC.

The chain is built from TRBV14 and TRBJ2-1; 9 bases fit TRBD1. CDR3 length equals 16 residues. Trimming took 2 bases from V and 7 from J; bases not matched to a gene: 9. Germline V CDR1 and CDR2: SGHDN, FVKESK. The DNA of the CDR3 is TGTGCCAGCAGCCAAAACAGGGGGCTGAGGAATAATGAGCAGTTCTTC. Encoded protein: CASSQNRGLRNNEQFF.

To note about this clone: A read error may be the cause here, since a much bigger clone is one base away. The rearrangement links TRBV27 to TRBJ2-7, with D unclear. Germline CDR1 and CDR2: MNHEY and SMNVEV (reference sequence). Between the trimmed V and J ends, which lost 6 bases and 6 bases, there was a span of 15 bases. The CDR3 length is 13 residues. CDR3 in DNA: TGTGCCAGCAGCCCCAGCTCGGTCCGCGAGCAGTACTTC. The encoded protein is CASSPSSVREQYF.

V gene TRBV7-2 combines with J gene TRBJ2-7; D is possibly TRBD2 (6 bases). Per the germline V gene, CDR1 is SGHTA and CDR2 is FQGNSA. The CDR3 sequence is 15 residues long. V shed 5 bases and J shed 2 bases, with 16 bases lying between them. CDR3 in amino acids: CASSLEGIATYEQYF. The CDR3 coding sequence is TGTGCCAGCAGCCTGGAGGGGATCGCGACCTACGAGCAGTACTTC.

The chain has TRBV19 and TRBJ2-1; D gene uncertain. Trimming cost V 2 bases and J 8 bases, with 10 bases left between them. This CDR3 has 13 residues. The V gene's germline CDR1 is LNHDA and CDR2 SQIVND (reference sequence). CDR3 amino acids: CASSIRQLDEQFF. In DNA, the CDR3 is TGTGCCAGTAGTATACGCCAGTTAGATGAGCAGTTCTTC.

The rearrangement joins TRBV28 to TRBJ2-7, with D hard to call. Germline CDR1 MDHEN, CDR2 SYDVKM. Trimming pared 3 bases from V and 0 bases from J, leaving 9 bases between. The CDR3 extends over 14 amino acids. The CDR3 reads CASSLTRSSYEQYF. CDR3 bases: TGTGCCAGCAGTTTGACACGTAGCTCCTACGAGCAGTACTTC.

The chain has TRBV5-6 and TRBJ2-1; D is unclear. CDR3 length: 16 residues. Trimming removed 0 bases from V and 2 bases from J, with 12 bases in between. The germline V gene encodes CDR1 SGHDT and CDR2 YYEEEE. CDR3 protein: CASSLERSIPYNEQFF. CDR3 nucleotides: TGTGCCAGCAGCTTGGAACGGTCTATACCCTACAATGAGCAGTTCTTC. The full variable domain, with the rest looked up from reference TRBV5-6 and TRBJ2-1, is DAGVTQSPTHLIKTRGQQVTLRCSPKSGHDTVSWYQQALGQGPQFIFQYYEEEERQRGNFPDRFSGHQFPNYSSELNVNALLLGDSALYLCASSLERSIPYNEQFFGPGTRLTVL.

The chain combines TRBV2 with TRBJ1-1, with D possibly TRBD1 on 5 matching bases. Germline assignment: CDR1 SNHLY and CDR2 FYNNEI. The germline V and J ends were trimmed by 7 bases and 6 bases, with 18 bases remaining between them. The CDR3 covers 14 residues. The CDR3 reads CASKRDAGSAEAFF. CDR3 bases: TGTGCCAGCAAACGGGACGCGGGTTCGGCTGAAGCTTTCTTT. The whole variable domain, remainder taken from reference TRBV2 and TRBJ1-1, is EPEVTQTPSHQVTQMGQEVILRCVPISNHLYFYWYRQILGQKVEFLVSFYNNEISEKSEIFDDQFSVERPDGSNFTLKIRSTKLEDSAMYFCASKRDAGSAEAFFGQGTRLTVV.

The rearrangement joins TRBV7-9 to TRBJ1-5, with 8 nucleotides matching TRBD1. The junction had 3 bases not matched to a gene; V was cut back by 5 bases and J by 0 bases. The CDR3 length is 15 residues. CDR1 and CDR2 from the germline V gene are SEHNR and FQNEAQ (reference sequence). CDR3 in DNA: TGTGCCAGCAGCATAGGACAGGGTAGCAATCAGCCCCAGCATTTT. Encoded protein: CASSIGQGSNQPQHF.

This chain links TRBV5-6 with TRBJ1-3; TRBD1 matches at 9 bases. Trimming cost V 4 bases and J 9 bases; bases outside gene matches: 8. The CDR3 is 14 amino acids. Germline CDR1 and CDR2: SGHDT and YYEEEE. The CDR3 DNA follows: TGTGCCAGCAGCATGGGACAGGGCTCGGGCACCATATATTTT. It encodes CASSMGQGSGTIYF.

The chain links TRBV13 to TRBJ2-7, with 11 positions matching TRBD2. J was trimmed by 3 bases and V by 5 bases; bases with no gene match: 6. The length of the CDR3 is 15 residues. Germline assignment: CDR1 PRHDT and CDR2 FYEKMQ (reference sequence). The CDR3 loop reads CASSPAGTSGYEQYF. CDR3 sequence (DNA): TGTGCCAGCAGCCCAGCCGGGACTAGCGGCTACGAGCAGTACTTC.

This clone was counted between two and nine times. V is TRBV19 and J is TRBJ2-7, with D perhaps matching TRBD1 (5 bases). Germline values: CDR1 LNHDA, CDR2 SQIVND (reference sequence). The CDR3 extends over 14 amino acids. Trimming removed 3 bases from V and 1 base from J, with 10 bases in between. CDR3 DNA sequence: TGTGCCAGTAGTATGGGCAGGGCATCCTACGAGCAGTACTTC. This codes for CASSMGRASYEQYF.

This chain links TRBV5-1 with TRBJ2-3, with no clear D. CDR1 and CDR2 from the germline V gene are SGHRS and YFSETQ. The CDR3 covers 13 residues. The V and J ends lost 4 bases and 4 bases respectively, with 10 bases between them. The CDR3 sequence: CASSITPADTQYF. For the CDR3, the DNA is TGCGCCAGCAGCATTACTCCGGCAGATACGCAGTATTTT. The full variable domain, in which reference TRBV5-1 and TRBJ2-3 provide the parts outside the CDR3, is KAGVTQTPRYLIKTRGQQVTLSCSPISGHRSVSWYQQTPGQGLQFLFEYFSETQRNKGNFPGRFSGRQFSNSRSEMNVSTLELGDSALYLCASSITPADTQYFGPGTRLTVL.

V is TRBV27 and J is TRBJ2-3; tentative D call: TRBD1 (5 bases). This CDR3 region has 14 residues. Germline CDR1 reads MNHEY; CDR2 reads SMNVEV (reference sequence). V lost 6 bases to trimming and J lost 4 bases, with 14 bases between them. This CDR3 is CASRYLGPPDTQYF. The CDR3 nucleotides are TGTGCCAGCAGGTACTTGGGGCCTCCAGATACGCAGTATTTT.

V gene TRBV5-5 combines with J gene TRBJ1-2; a possible D gene is TRBD1 (5 bases). Germline V CDR1 and CDR2: SGHKS, YYEKEE (reference sequence). The germline V and J ends were trimmed by 0 bases and 4 bases, with 10 bases remaining between them. This CDR3 has 14 amino acids. The DNA of the CDR3 is TGTGCCAGCAGCTTGGGGAGGGGTGGCTATGGCTACACCTTC. Translated, it gives CASSLGRGGYGYTF.

The sample holds one count of this clone. The chain joins TRBV19 to TRBJ2-1, with 9 bases that match TRBD2. The CDR3 length is 16 residues. Looked up from germline, CDR1 is LNHDA and CDR2 is SQIVND (reference sequence). Losses at the gene ends were 5 bases for V and 9 bases for J; bases not matched to a gene: 14. The CDR3 protein is CASSPRGSGRGTEQFF. The CDR3 bases are TGTGCCAGTAGTCCCCGAGGTAGCGGGAGAGGAACTGAGCAGTTCTTC.

This clone was picked up one time. The chain is built from TRBV5-1 and TRBJ2-7; D gene ambiguous. Germline CDR1 and CDR2: SGHRS and YFSETQ. The CDR3 spans 14 residues. V was trimmed by 0 bases and J by 2 bases, leaving 9 bases between them. CDR3 amino acids: CASSLGVTTYEQYF. In nucleotides, the CDR3 is TGCGCCAGCAGCTTGGGTGTAACCACCTACGAGCAGTACTTC.